The 6 T cell receptor beta chains below were found in one sample sequenced in a study of monozygotic twins with inflammatory bowel disease. Reprocessing the 5' RACE reads, TCRdb reports a single entry for every CDR3 protein and omits DNA. Seen in this sample are 400,000 or so distinct CDR3 sequences; the ten most common clones hold about 2.4%. Input material: blood. The receptors originated from a human donor with ulcerative colitis or Crohn's disease, or a healthy co-twin of an affected twin (not recorded which).

The V call is TRBV5-1, the J call TRBJ2-2. The CDR3 totals 18 residues. Germline assignment: CDR1 SGHRS and CDR2 YFSETQ. The chain's CDR3 is CASSLGQSLAANTGELFF.

The gene calls are TRBV5-1 and TRBJ2-5; TCRdb indicates TRBD1, and absent DNA this call remains unverified. The CDR3 has 16 residues. CDR1 is SGHRS and CDR2 is YFSETQ in the germline V gene. The chain's CDR3 is CASQLGGSGPQETQYF.

The chain has TRBV7-2 and TRBJ2-6. This CDR3 is built from 15 residues. Germline CDR1 is SGHTA and CDR2 is FQGNSA. The CDR3 sequence: CASSFQSSGANVLTF.

The CDR3 region is CASRGRENTEAFF. The chain has TRBV7-2 and TRBJ1-1. This CDR3 is 13 amino acids long. The germline V gene encodes CDR1 SGHTA and CDR2 FQGNSA.

The CDR3 sequence: CATAWTANQPQHF. V usage is TRBV15 and J usage is TRBJ1-5. Germline CDR1 is LNHNV and CDR2 is YYDKDF (reference sequence). This CDR3 has 13 residues.

The V call is TRBV29-1, the J call TRBJ2-2; TCRdb calls TRBD2, which cannot be checked without DNA. The CDR3 length is 14 residues. Germline loops: CDR1 SQVTM, CDR2 ANQGSEA. The CDR3 protein is CSPEGGGGTGELFF.